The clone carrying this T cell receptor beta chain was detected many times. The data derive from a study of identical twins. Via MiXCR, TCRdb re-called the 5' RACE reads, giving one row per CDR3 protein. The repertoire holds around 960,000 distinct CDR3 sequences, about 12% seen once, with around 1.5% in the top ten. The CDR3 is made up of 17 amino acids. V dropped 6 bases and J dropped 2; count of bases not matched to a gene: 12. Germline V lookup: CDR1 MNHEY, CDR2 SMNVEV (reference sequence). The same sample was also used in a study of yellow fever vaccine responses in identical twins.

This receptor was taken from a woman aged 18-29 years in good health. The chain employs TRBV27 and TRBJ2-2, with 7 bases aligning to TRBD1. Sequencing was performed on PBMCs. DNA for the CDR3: TGTGCCAGCAGCCGTATCCCGGGACAGAGCAACACCGGGGAGCTGTTTTTT. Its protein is CASSRIPGQSNTGELFF.